This T cell receptor beta chain was profiled in a study of early T cells in non-severe SARS-CoV-2 infection. As for the study in general: The authors sequenced bulk RNA from unsorted whole blood, leaving chains unpaired.

This clonotype was seen ten or more times. Antigen unknown. Individual cDNA molecules were tagged with unique molecular identifiers, the study reported. Each CDR3 protein is one row after TCRdb ran MiXCR on the 5' RACE reads. There are more than 40,000 distinct CDR3 sequences in the sample; roughly 5.7% occur only once, and approximately 5.4% lies in the top ten. CDR1 is SGHVS and CDR2 is FQNEAQ in the germline V gene. V was shortened by 2 bases and J by 3 bases, with 11 bases between the two germline ends. The CDR3 length is 14 residues. General study results and limits: There was a bias toward anti-spike CD8 responses in VDJdb matching, which missed private and CD4 specificities.

The sequence was obtained from an adult who was a healthcare worker with PCR-confirmed SARS-CoV-2 infection or an uninfected control (not recorded which). The sequences come from whole blood, collected at baseline. The J gene is TRBJ2-7, the V gene TRBV7-8; D is uncertain. CDR3 DNA: TGTGCCAGCAGCTTACGAGGCTGGGACTACGAGCAGTACTTC. Translating it yields CASSLRGWDYEQYF. The variable domain in full, with the rest retrieved from reference TRBV7-8 and TRBJ2-7, is GAGVSQSPRYKVAKRGQDVALRCDPISGHVSLFWYQQALGQGPEFLTYFQNEAQLDKSGLPSDRFFAERPEGSVSTLKIQRTQQEDSAVYLCASSLRGWDYEQYFGPGTRLTVT.